This record looks at one T cell receptor beta chain sequence and its context. The antigen it binds to is not known. Within one base of it there is no much larger clone, and no base qualities were kept. This sample is drawn from a study of blood T cell repertoires in COVID-19 (dated by TCRdb to between 2020 and 2021). General notes on the study: The collaborator samples originated in the United States, Italy and Spain and spanned the acute and convalescent phases of COVID-19. Samples came from the ongoing ImmuneRACE study (first 160 participants) plus 1,254 subjects from 6 global collaborators. The dataset comprised deeply sampled blood TCRbeta repertoires from subjects exposed to, actively infected with, or recovered from COVID-19. HLA class I and class II types, where available, came from metadata supplied by the sample provider rather than from assay-based typing. The sample metadata nearly always contained a de-identified subject ID, COVID-19 status, age in years and sex. The repertoires were released in a freely available public database meant as a resource for research on the immune response to SARS-CoV-2. The prospective study material was composed of cDNA or gDNA derived from T cells, B-cell-depleted T cells, or PBMCs.

TCRbeta CDR3 regions were amplified from genomic DNA using the immunoSEQ Assay, a bias-controlled multiplex PCR. In the paper's pipeline: Nucleated cell counts per sample were estimated from amplification of reference gene primers within the assay. Sequence reads were collapsed and filtered to measure the absolute abundance of every unique TCRbeta CDR3 rearrangement. For each sample, productive Simpson clonality was calculated as the square root of Simpson's diversity index across productive rearrangements. TCRdb holds this immuneACCESS table with in-frame rearrangements only. Some clones are missing; in checked studies, unresolved V genes explain under half, and the rest has no known cause. Clone size and V and J calls were adopted from that table, with D and trimming inferred from the DNA. The sample records 440,000 or so clones, 89% of which are singletons. The ten largest clones take up 1.5% to 1.7% of the sample.

In Seattle, one collaborating source enrolled patients while the infection was active and tracked those patients longitudinally over the course of disease. Each collaborating institution followed its own protocols to collect whole blood in K2EDTA tubes. For TCRbeta analysis, collaborators shipped samples in one of three forms: frozen whole blood, isolated PBMCs, or DNA extracted from either of those sample types. The research as a whole found: The quantity of clinical and demographic metadata differed by source and by participant and was supplied without curation.

Trimming at the junction amounts to 1 base on V and 5 bases on J, and the germline ends lie 15 bases apart. The CDR3 starts with the cysteine, ends with the phenylalanine, and has 15 residues. Only the CDR3 part of the read is kept: 45 bases, read in frame from the first base. Reading the germline V gene gives CDR1 SGHRS and CDR2 YFSETQ. Recombination linked TRBV5-1 to TRBJ2-5, and TRBD2 may be the D gene, going by 6 matching bases. The sample taken for sequencing was peripheral blood. This clonotype was sampled from a woman aged 40-49 years with COVID-19, enrolled during active disease. The CDR3 reads as follows: CASSLRQGGGETQYF. The sequence in DNA is TGCGCCAGCAGCTTGAGGCAGGGAGGAGGGGAGACCCAGTACTTC.